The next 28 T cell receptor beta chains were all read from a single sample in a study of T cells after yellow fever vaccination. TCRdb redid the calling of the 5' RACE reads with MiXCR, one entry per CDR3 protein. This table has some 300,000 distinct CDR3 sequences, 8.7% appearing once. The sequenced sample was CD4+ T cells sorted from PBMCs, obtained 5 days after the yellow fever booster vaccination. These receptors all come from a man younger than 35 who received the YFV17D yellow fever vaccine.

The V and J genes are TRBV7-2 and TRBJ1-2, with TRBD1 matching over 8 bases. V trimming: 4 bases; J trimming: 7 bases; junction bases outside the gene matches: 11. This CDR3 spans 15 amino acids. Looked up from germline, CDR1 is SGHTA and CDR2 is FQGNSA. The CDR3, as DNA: TGTGCCAGCAGCTCATCTTTGACAGGGGCGAGTGGCTACACCTTC. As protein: CASSSSLTGASGYTF.

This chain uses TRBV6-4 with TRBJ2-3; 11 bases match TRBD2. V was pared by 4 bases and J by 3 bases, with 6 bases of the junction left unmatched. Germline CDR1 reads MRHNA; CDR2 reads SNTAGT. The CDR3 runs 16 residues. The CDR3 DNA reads TGTGCCAGCAGTGCCCTTACTAGCGGGGGAACAGATACGCAGTATTTT. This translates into CASSALTSGGTDTQYF.

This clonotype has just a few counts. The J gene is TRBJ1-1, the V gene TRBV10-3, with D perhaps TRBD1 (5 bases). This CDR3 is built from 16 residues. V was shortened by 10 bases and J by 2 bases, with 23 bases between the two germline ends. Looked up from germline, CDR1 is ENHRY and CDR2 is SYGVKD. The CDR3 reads CASKLGRGINNTEAFF. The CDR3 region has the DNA TGTGCCAGCAAATTGGGACGGGGGATCAATAACACTGAAGCTTTCTTT.

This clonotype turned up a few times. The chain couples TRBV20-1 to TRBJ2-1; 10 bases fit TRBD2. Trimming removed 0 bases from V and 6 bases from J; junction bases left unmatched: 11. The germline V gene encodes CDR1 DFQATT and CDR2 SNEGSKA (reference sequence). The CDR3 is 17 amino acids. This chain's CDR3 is CSARDPSGGAGRNEQFF. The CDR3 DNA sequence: TGCAGTGCTAGAGATCCGAGCGGGGGGGCGGGACGCAATGAGCAGTTCTTC.

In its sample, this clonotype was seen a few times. Here the CDR3 reads CASSNGLAAYQETQYF. The CDR3 DNA sequence: TGCGCCAGCAGCAACGGACTAGCCGCGTACCAAGAGACCCAGTACTTC. The chain employs TRBV5-1 and TRBJ2-5; 8 bases are shared with TRBD2. V lost 4 bases, J lost 0 bases, and 8 bases stayed unmatched. CDR3 size: 16 residues. The V gene's germline CDR1 is SGHRS and CDR2 YFSETQ.

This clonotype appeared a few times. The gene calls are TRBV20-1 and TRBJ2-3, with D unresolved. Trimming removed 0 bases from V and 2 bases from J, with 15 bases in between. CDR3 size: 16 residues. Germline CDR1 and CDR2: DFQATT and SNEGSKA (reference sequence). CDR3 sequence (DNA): TGCAGTGCTAGAGAAGGCCTTGACCGGTTCACAGATACGCAGTATTTT. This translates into CSAREGLDRFTDTQYF.

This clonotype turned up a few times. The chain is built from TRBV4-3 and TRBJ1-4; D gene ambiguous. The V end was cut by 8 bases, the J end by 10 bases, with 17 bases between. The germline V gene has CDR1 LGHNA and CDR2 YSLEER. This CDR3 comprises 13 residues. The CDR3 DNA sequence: TGCGCCAGCTCGACCATGGAGTCCGGAAAACTGTTTTTT. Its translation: CASSTMESGKLFF.

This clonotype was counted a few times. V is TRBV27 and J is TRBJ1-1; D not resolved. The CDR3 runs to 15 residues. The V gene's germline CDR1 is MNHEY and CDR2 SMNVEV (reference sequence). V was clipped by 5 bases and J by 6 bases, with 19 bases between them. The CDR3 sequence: CASSVPVTNSSEAFF. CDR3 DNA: TGTGCCAGCAGTGTGCCCGTGACCAATTCGTCTGAAGCTTTCTTT.

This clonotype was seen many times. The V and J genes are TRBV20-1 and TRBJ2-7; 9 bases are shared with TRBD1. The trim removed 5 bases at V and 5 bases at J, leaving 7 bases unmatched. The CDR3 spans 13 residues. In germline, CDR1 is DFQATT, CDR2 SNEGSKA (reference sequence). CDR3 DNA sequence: TGCAGTGCTCCTAGGCGGGACAGGGACGAGCAGTACTTC. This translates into CSAPRRDRDEQYF.

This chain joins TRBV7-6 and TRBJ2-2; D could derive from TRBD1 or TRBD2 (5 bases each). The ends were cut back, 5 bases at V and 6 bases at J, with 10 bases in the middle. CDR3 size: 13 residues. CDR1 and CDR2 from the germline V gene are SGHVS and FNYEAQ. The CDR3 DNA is TGTGCCAGCAGCGCGCAGGGACCCGGGGAGCTGTTTTTT. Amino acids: CASSAQGPGELFF. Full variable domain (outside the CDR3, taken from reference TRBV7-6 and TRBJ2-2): GAGVSQSPRYKVTKRGQDVALRCDPISGHVSLYWYRQALGQGPEFLTYFNYEAQQDKSGLPNDRFSAERPEGSISTLTIQRTEQRDSAMYRCASSAQGPGELFFGEGSRLTVL.

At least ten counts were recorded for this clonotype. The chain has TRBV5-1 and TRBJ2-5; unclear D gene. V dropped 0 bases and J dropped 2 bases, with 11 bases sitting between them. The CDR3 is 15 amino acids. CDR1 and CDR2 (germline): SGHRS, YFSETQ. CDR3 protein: CASSLVGEGQETQYF. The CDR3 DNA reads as TGCGCCAGCAGCTTGGTCGGAGAAGGGCAAGAGACCCAGTACTTC.

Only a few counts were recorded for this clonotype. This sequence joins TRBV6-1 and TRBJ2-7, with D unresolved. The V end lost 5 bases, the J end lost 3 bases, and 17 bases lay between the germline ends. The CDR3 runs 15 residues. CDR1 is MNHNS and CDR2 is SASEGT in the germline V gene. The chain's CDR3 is CASSPQPRTGYEQYV. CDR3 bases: TGTGCCAGCAGTCCTCAACCTCGGACGGGCTACGAGCAGTACGTC.

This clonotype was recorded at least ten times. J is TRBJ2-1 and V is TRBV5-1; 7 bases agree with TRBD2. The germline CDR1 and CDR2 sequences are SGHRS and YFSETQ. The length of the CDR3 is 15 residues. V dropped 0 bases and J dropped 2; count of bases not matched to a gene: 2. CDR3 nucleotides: TGCGCCAGCAGCTTGGGCGGGGGAACCTACAATGAGCAGTTCTTC. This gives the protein CASSLGGGTYNEQFF. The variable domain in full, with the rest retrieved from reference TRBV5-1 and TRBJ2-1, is KAGVTQTPRYLIKTRGQQVTLSCSPISGHRSVSWYQQTPGQGLQFLFEYFSETQRNKGNFPGRFSGRQFSNSRSEMNVSTLELGDSALYLCASSLGGGTYNEQFFGPGTRLTVL.

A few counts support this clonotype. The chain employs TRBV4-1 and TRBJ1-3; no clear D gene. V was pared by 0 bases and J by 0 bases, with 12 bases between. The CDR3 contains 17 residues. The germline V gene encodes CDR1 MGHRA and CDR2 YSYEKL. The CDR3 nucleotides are TGCGCCAGCAGCCAAGATCCCGCAGGAGCCTCTGGAAACACCATATATTTT. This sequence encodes CASSQDPAGASGNTIYF.

As DNA, the CDR3 is TGCAGTGCTAGGGCCGGGACAGAAGAGACCCAGTACTTC. As protein: CSARAGTEETQYF. The gene calls are TRBV20-1 and TRBJ2-5; TRBD1 agrees at 7 bases. This CDR3 spans 13 amino acids. The germline V gene encodes CDR1 DFQATT and CDR2 SNEGSKA (reference sequence). Trimming removed 3 bases from V and 3 bases from J; junction bases left unmatched: 4.

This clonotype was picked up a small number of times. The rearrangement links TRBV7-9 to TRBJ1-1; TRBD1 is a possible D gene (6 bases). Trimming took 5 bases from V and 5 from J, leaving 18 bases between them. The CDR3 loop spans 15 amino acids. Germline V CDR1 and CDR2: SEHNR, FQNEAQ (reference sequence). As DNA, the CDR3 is TGTGCCAGCAGCCGCCGAGGAGGGGGGTGGACTGAAGCTTTCTTT. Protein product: CASSRRGGGWTEAFF.

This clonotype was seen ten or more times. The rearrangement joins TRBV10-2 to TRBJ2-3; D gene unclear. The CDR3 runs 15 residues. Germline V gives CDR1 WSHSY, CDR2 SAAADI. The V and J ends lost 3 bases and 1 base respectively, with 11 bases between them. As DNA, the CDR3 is TGCGCCAGCAGTGACGGACCTCAGGGCACAGATACGCAGTATTTT. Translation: CASSDGPQGTDTQYF.

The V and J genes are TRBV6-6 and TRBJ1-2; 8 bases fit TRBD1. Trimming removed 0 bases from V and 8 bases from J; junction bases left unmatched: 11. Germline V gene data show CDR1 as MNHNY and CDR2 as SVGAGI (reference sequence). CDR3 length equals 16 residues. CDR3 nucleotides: TGTGCCAGCAGTTACTCTGACGGACAGGGTCTAAAGGGCTACACCTTC. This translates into CASSYSDGQGLKGYTF.

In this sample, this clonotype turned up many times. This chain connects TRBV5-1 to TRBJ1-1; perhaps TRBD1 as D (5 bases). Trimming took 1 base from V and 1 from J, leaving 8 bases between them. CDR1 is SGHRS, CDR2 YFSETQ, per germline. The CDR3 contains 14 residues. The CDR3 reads CASSLFGGNTEAFF. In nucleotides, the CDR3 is TGCGCCAGCAGCTTGTTCGGGGGGAACACTGAAGCTTTCTTT.

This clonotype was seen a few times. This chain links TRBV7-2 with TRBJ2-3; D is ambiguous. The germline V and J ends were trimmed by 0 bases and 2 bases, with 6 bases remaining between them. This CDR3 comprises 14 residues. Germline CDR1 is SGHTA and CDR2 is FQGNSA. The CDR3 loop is CASSLARYTDTQYF. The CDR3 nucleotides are TGTGCCAGCAGCTTAGCGCGGTACACAGATACGCAGTATTTT.

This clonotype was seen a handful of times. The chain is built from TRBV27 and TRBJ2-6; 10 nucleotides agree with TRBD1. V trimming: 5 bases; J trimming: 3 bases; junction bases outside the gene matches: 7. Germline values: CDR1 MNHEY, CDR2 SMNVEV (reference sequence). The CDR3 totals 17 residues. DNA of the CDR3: TGTGCCAGCAGTCTTAGACAGGGGGCGTATGGGGCCAACGTCCTGACTTTC. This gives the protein CASSLRQGAYGANVLTF.

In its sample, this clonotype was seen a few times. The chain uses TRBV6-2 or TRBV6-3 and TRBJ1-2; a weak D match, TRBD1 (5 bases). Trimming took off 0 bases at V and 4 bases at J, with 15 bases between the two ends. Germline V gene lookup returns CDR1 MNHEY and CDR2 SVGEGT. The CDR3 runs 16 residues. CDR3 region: CASSYSTPQGGYGYTF. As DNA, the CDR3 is TGTGCCAGCAGTTACTCGACTCCCCAGGGCGGCTATGGCTACACCTTC.

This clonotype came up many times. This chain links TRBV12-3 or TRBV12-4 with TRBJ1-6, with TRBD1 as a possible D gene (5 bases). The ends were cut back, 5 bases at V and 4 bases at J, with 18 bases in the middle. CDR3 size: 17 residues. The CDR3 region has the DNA TGTGCCAGCAGTACCGGGCCTTCACGGGGGTATAATTCACCCCTCCACTTT. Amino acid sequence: CASSTGPSRGYNSPLHF.

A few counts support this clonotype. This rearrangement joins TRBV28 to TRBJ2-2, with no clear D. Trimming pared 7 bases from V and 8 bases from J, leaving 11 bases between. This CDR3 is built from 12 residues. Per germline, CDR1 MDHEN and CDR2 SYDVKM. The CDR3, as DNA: TGTGCCAGCACCTCCTATGGTGGGGAGCTGTTTTTT. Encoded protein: CASTSYGGELFF. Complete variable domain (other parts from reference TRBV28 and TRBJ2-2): DVKVTQSSRYLVKRTGEKVFLECVQDMDHENMFWYRQDPGLGLRLIYFSYDVKMKEKGDIPEGYSVSREKKERFSLILESASTNQTSMYLCASTSYGGELFFGEGSRLTVL.

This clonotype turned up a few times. CDR3 in DNA: TGTGCCAGCAGCACACGGACAGGGAGGTCCTCACCCCTCCACTTT. Encoded protein: CASSTRTGRSSPLHF. The V and J genes are TRBV7-2 and TRBJ1-6; 8 bases align to TRBD1. CDR3 length: 15 amino acids. Germline lookup yields CDR1 SGHTA and CDR2 FQGNSA. The trim removed 5 bases at V and 10 bases at J, leaving 10 bases unmatched.

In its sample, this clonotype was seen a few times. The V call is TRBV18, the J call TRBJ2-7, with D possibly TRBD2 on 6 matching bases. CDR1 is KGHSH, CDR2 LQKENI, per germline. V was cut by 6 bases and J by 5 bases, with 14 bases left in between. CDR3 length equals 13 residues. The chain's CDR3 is CASSLTRGNEQYV. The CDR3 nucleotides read TGTGCCAGCTCTCTAACGCGGGGTAACGAGCAGTACGTC.

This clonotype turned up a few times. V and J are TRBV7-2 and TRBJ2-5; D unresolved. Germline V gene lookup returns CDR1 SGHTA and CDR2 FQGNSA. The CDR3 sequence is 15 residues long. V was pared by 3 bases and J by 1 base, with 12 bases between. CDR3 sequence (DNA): TGTGCCAGCAGCTTTGCGGCCCGGAGCCAAGAGACCCAGTACTTC. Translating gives CASSFAARSQETQYF.

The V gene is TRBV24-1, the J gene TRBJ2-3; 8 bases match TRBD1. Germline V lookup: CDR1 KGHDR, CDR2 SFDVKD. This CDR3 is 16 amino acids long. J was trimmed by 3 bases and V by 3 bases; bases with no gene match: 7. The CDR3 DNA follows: TGTGCCACCAGTGATCAGGGGGCCCCAGGTACAGATACGCAGTATTTT. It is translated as CATSDQGAPGTDTQYF.